This TCR beta chain derives from a study of long-term antiretroviral therapy in people with HIV. Points from the study as a whole: Relative to control repertoires, HIV repertoires exhibited narrower CDR3 length ranges. Records did not include ART adherence, viral resistance or therapy changes.

Germline CDR1 and CDR2: SGHAT and FQNNGV. The CDR3 contains 14 residues. Trimming cost V 3 bases and J 1 base, with 10 bases left between them. Each participant with HIV received care in the United States. Sequencing relied on immunoSEQ assay v3.0, run at survey level. TCRdb's copy holds only in-frame clones and misses some; the assay was immunoSEQ multiplex PCR. The sample contains around 30,000 clones, about 83% of which appear only once. In regard to this clone: Antigen unknown.

This material consisted of unsorted PBMCs, taken 0.4 years after starting antiretroviral therapy. V usage is TRBV11-2 and J usage is TRBJ2-7, with D tentatively TRBD1 or TRBD2 (5 bases each). This sequence originates from a man between 18 and 29 years old with HIV. As DNA, the CDR3 is TGTGCCAGCAGCTTTGGGGGTCTATCCTACGAGCAGTACTTC. Protein: CASSFGGLSYEQYF.